This T cell receptor (beta chain) derives from a study of CD8 T cells in ankylosing spondylitis. Study results and caveats: Reactive arthritis synovial fluid and blood were previously reported to contain some motif variants. Apparently characteristic of ankylosing spondylitis blood was a TCR beta motif (about eight highly homologous variants). Disease-linked clones reportedly concentrated significantly in matched ankylosing spondylitis synovial fluid.

V shed 0 bases and J shed 0 bases, with 8 bases lying between them. The CDR3 has 15 amino acids. Germline lookup yields CDR1 LGHNA and CDR2 YNFKEQ. Notes on this clonotype: Antigen specificity is unknown.

TCR beta libraries were made by quantitative 5'-RACE with molecular barcodes. TCRdb passed the 5' RACE reads through MiXCR, listing each CDR3 protein once. Of fewer than 500,000 distinct CDR3 sequences in the sample, approximately 26% were seen once. The source material was blood, either unsorted or a sorted T cell fraction (not recorded which). This TCR came from a male donor with ankylosing spondylitis. The gene calls are TRBV4-2 and TRBJ1-2; D is uncertain. The CDR3: CASSQDTFTNYGYTF. Here the CDR3 DNA reads TGTGCCAGCAGCCAAGATACCTTCACTAACTATGGCTACACCTTC.